The T cell receptor beta chain under discussion was sequenced for a study of T cell repertoires in cytomegalovirus infection. The overall study: Used in the study were CMV epitopes, some recently identified and HLA-C-restricted, others well-studied and HLA-B-restricted. The public TCR beta signatures pointed to both CMV infection and matching HLA type. Study-level findings and limits: There were HLA-C-restricted CMV-specific TCR beta clonotypes dominating the ex vivo response.

This clonotype showed up many times. Its antigen is unknown. TCRdb ran MiXCR on the reads and lists one entry per CDR3 protein. Among approximately 390,000 distinct CDR3 sequences listed, about a third were seen once. This specimen was cultured PBMCs, taken from culture after CMV antigen stimulation. The TCR was taken from a human donor in good health (CMV status not recorded). Some clones in this sample may be carry-over from other donors' samples.

For the CDR3, the DNA is TGTGCCAGCAGCTTATCTACGGGATTGACTGAAGCTTTCTTT. It is translated as CASSLSTGLTEAFF. The chain has TRBV7-2 and TRBJ1-1; D not certain. The CDR3 runs to 14 residues. The germline gives CDR1 SGHTA, CDR2 FQGNSA. V was shortened by 2 bases and J by 5 bases, with 12 bases between the two germline ends.